This entry features one T cell receptor (beta chain) sequence. This clone's antigen is unknown. Base qualities are missing; no much larger clone stands one base away. TCRbeta CDR3 regions were amplified from genomic DNA using the immunoSEQ Assay, a bias-controlled multiplex PCR. Concerning the study's data processing: The number of nucleated cells in each sample was estimated from the amplification of reference gene primers within the assay. To quantify the absolute abundance of each unique TCRbeta CDR3 rearrangement, sequence reads were collapsed and filtered. For each sample, productive Simpson clonality was calculated by taking the square root of Simpson's diversity index across productive rearrangements. TCRdb stores this immuneACCESS table with in-frame sequences only. Part of the clones is absent; in the studies checked, under half of the shortfall reflects unresolved V genes, and no reason is known for the rest. V, J and clone size reflect that table, while D and trimming were determined from the DNA. Here the sample has a few hundred thousand clones; about 86% occur a single time. The leading ten clones occupy under 6.5% of the sample.

V is trimmed back by 5 bases and J by 1 base, and the junction contains 5 bases that no gene match accounts for. Spanning cysteine to phenylalanine, the CDR3 consists of 15 amino acids. Only the CDR3 DNA is retained, 45 bases long and in frame from the first base. The CDR1 and CDR2 encoded by the germline V gene are KGHSH and LQKENI. This entry comes from a study of blood T cell repertoires in COVID-19 (dated by TCRdb to the early 2020s). With regard to the full study: The collaborator samples originated in the United States, Italy and Spain and spanned the acute and convalescent phases of COVID-19. The material from the prospective study consisted of cDNA or gDNA derived from T cells, B-cell-depleted T cells, or PBMCs. The dataset comprised deeply sampled blood TCRbeta repertoires from subjects exposed to, actively infected with, or recovered from COVID-19. The repertoires were released in a freely available public database intended as a resource for research on the immune response to SARS-CoV-2. The samples were drawn from two sources: the first 160 participants of the ongoing ImmuneRACE study, and 1,254 subjects contributed by 6 global collaborators. Nearly every sample came with metadata listing a de-identified subject ID, COVID-19 status, age in years and sex. Where HLA class I and class II types were available, the types were taken from metadata supplied by the sample provider, not from assay-based typing. What the authors observed across the whole study: The quantity of clinical and demographic metadata differed by source and by participant and was supplied without curation.

Each collaborating institution followed its own protocols to collect whole blood in K2EDTA tubes. For TCRbeta analysis, collaborators shipped samples in one of three forms: frozen whole blood, isolated PBMCs, or DNA extracted from either of those sample types. The chain joins TRBV18 to TRBJ1-1; TRBD1 fits 9 bases in the junction. Sample: peripheral blood. This TCR came from a man between 60 and 75 years old with acute or convalescent COVID-19. The DNA sequence reads TGTGCCAGCTCAGTACAGGGGGCTGGGAACACTGAAGCTTTCTTT. This is translated as CASSVQGAGNTEAFF.